A single sample gave rise to the 9 T cell receptor beta chains below, sequenced in a study of blood T cells in healthy people across ages. A J-beta primer mix and a sample-barcoded 5' primer were used in a second PCR of roughly 7 to 12 cycles. TCRdb ran MiXCR on the 5' RACE reads and lists one entry per CDR3 protein. This table holds 870,000 or so distinct CDR3 sequences, around 30% found once. The sequencing sample was made of blood. These receptors all come from a woman of 80 years or more in good health.

This clonotype was seen only a few times. V usage is TRBV7-2 and J usage is TRBJ1-2, with unresolved D. Trimming stripped 1 base from V and 7 bases from J, with 10 bases between. The CDR3 sequence is 13 residues long. CDR1 and CDR2 from the germline V gene are SGHTA and FQGNSA. The CDR3 coding sequence is TGTGCCAGCAGCTTAGTCGGGGTTAGTGGCTACACCTTC. Residues: CASSLVGVSGYTF. The entire variable domain, with the rest obtained from reference TRBV7-2 and TRBJ1-2, is as follows: GAGVSQSPSNKVTEKGKDVELRCDPISGHTALYWYRQSLGQGLEFLIYFQGNSAPDKSGLPSDRFSAERTGGSVSTLTIQRTQQEDSAVYLCASSLVGVSGYTFGSGTRLTVV.

This clonotype was observed a few times. Here the CDR3 reads CASSQGAHYGYTF. The CDR3 coding sequence is TGTGCCAGCAGTCAGGGGGCACACTATGGCTACACCTTC. The J gene is TRBJ1-2, the V gene TRBV12-3 or TRBV12-4; 8 bases align to TRBD1. The CDR3 contains 13 residues. The J segment lost 3 bases and the V segment lost 5 bases, leaving 2 bases of the junction unmatched.

This clonotype was counted ten times or more. The rearrangement joins TRBV20-1 to TRBJ2-1; TRBD1 agrees at 12 bases. The germline CDR1 and CDR2 sequences are DFQATT and SNEGSKA (reference sequence). This CDR3 is built from 16 residues. Unmatched junction bases numbered 6, after V lost 2 bases and J lost 4 bases. CDR3 protein: CSARPGTGGAYNEQFF. CDR3 DNA: TGCAGTGCTAGACCCGGGACAGGGGGCGCATACAATGAGCAGTTCTTC.

This sequence joins TRBV5-5 and TRBJ1-5; D gene ambiguous. Germline V gives CDR1 SGHKS, CDR2 YYEKEE (reference sequence). Trimming took 0 bases from V and 5 from J, leaving 3 bases between them. The CDR3 totals 12 residues. The CDR3 bases are TGTGCCAGCAGCTTGGCCGATCAGCCCCAGCATTTT. It encodes CASSLADQPQHF. The complete variable domain, with remaining parts taken from reference TRBV5-5 and TRBJ1-5, reads DAGVTQSPTHLIKTRGQQVTLRCSPISGHKSVSWYQQVLGQGPQFIFQYYEKEERGRGNFPDRFSARQFPNYSSELNVNALLLGDSALYLCASSLADQPQHFGDGTRLSIL.

This clonotype appeared a few times. This chain joins TRBV6-2 or TRBV6-3 and TRBJ2-7, with D possibly being TRBD1 (6 bases). CDR1 is MNHEY and CDR2 is SVGEGT in the germline V gene. Trimming left V 5 bases short and J 1 base short, with 21 bases between. The CDR3 has 17 amino acids. CDR3 nucleotide sequence: TGTGCCAGCAGTCGACACACCACCGGGACATTATCCTACGAGCAGTACTTC. Protein product: CASSRHTTGTLSYEQYF.

This clonotype was found many times. V usage is TRBV11-2 and J usage is TRBJ1-2, with D hard to call. V gave up 0 bases and J gave up 2 bases, with 7 bases separating them. Germline V gene data show CDR1 as SGHAT and CDR2 as FQNNGV. CDR3 length: 14 amino acids. CDR3 amino acids: CASSLEGNNYGYTF. In DNA, the CDR3 is TGTGCCAGCAGCTTAGAGGGTAACAACTATGGCTACACCTTC.

This clonotype appeared many times. The chain combines TRBV6-2 or TRBV6-3 with TRBJ2-7; D is uncertain. There are 14 residues in the CDR3. The germline CDR1 and CDR2 sequences are MNHEY and SVGEGT. The V end was cut by 5 bases, the J end by 7 bases, with 18 bases between. CDR3 sequence reads: CASSPQTTSWEQYF. CDR3 bases: TGTGCCAGCAGTCCTCAGACCACCTCTTGGGAGCAGTACTTC.

This clonotype showed up many times. This chain uses TRBV6-1 with TRBJ2-1; tentative D call: TRBD2 (5 bases). Deletions cut 5 bases from V and 3 bases from J, with 14 bases between. Germline V lookup: CDR1 MNHNS, CDR2 SASEGT. This CDR3 comprises 15 residues. CDR3 coding DNA: TGTGCCAGCAGTCGATTGGGGAGCGACTACAATGAGCAGTTCTTC. Protein product: CASSRLGSDYNEQFF.

In regard to this clonotype: One base away lies a much larger clone, so this may be a sequencing read error. This chain links TRBV12-3 or TRBV12-4 with TRBJ2-1, with D unresolved. Trimming took off 2 bases at V and 12 bases at J, with 11 bases between the two ends. This CDR3 has 12 amino acids. The CDR3 coding sequence is TGTGCCAGCAGTTTAAGTGGAGAAGGGCAGTTCTTC. Protein sequence: CASSLSGEGQFF.